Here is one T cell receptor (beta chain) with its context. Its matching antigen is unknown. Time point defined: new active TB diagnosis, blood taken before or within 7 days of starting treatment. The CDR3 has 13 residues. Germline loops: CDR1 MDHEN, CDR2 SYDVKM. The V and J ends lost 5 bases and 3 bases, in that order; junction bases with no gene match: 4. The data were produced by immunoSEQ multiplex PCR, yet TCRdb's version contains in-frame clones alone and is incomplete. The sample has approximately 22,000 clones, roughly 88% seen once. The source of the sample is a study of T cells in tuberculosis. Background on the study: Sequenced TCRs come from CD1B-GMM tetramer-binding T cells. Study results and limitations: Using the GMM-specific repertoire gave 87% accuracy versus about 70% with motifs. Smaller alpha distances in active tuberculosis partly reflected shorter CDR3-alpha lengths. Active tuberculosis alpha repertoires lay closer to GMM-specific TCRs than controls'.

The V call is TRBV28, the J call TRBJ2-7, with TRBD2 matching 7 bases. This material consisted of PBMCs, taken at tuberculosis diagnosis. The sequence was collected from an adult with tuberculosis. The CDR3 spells CASSLPGGYEQYF. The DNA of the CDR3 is TGTGCCAGCAGTCTGCCGGGGGGCTACGAGCAGTACTTC.